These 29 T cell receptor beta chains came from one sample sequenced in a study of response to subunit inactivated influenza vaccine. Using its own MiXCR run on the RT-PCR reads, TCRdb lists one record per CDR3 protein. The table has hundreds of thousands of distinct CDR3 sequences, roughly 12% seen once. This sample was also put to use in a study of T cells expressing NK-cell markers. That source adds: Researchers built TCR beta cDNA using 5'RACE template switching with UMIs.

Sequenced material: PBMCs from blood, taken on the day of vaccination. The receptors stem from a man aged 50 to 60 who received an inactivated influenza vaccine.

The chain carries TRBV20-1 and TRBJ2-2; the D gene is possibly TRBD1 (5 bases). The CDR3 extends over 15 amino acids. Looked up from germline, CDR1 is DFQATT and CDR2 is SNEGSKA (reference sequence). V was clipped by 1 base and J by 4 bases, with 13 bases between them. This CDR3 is CSARGTTVSTGELFF. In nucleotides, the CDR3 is TGCAGTGCTAGAGGCACGACAGTATCCACCGGGGAGCTGTTTTTT.

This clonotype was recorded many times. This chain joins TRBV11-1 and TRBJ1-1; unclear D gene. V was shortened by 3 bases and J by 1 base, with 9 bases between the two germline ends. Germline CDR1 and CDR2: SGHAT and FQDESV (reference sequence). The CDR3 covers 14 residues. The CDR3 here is CASSFGPGNTEAFF. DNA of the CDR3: TGTGCCAGCAGCTTCGGCCCGGGGAACACTGAAGCTTTCTTT.

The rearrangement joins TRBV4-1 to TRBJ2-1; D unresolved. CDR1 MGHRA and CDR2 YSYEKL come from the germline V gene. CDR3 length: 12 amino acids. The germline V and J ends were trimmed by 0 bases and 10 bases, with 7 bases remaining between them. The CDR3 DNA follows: TGCGCCAGCAGCCAAGATCGACGGGAGCAGTTCTTC. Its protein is CASSQDRREQFF.

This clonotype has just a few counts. CDR3 residues: CASSFWTGSSYNEQFF. The CDR3, as DNA: TGTGCCAGCAGCTTCTGGACAGGGAGCTCCTACAATGAGCAGTTCTTC. The chain is built from TRBV7-9 and TRBJ2-1; the match to TRBD1 covers 8 bases. The CDR3 is 16 amino acids. Germline lookup yields CDR1 SEHNR and CDR2 FQNEAQ (reference sequence). V was clipped by 3 bases and J by 0 bases; unmatched bases: 4.

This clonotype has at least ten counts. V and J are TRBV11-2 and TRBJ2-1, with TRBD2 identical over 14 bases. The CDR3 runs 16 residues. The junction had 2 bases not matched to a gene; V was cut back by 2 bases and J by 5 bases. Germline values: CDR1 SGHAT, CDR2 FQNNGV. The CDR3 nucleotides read TGTGCCAGCAGCTTACCGGGACTAGCGGGAGACAATGAGCAGTTCTTC. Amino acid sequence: CASSLPGLAGDNEQFF. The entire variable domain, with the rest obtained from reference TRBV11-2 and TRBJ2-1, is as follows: EAGVAQSPRYKIIEKRQSVAFWCNPISGHATLYWYQQILGQGPKLLIQFQNNGVVDDSQLPKDRFSAERLKGVDSTLKIQPAKLEDSAVYLCASSLPGLAGDNEQFFGPGTRLTVL.

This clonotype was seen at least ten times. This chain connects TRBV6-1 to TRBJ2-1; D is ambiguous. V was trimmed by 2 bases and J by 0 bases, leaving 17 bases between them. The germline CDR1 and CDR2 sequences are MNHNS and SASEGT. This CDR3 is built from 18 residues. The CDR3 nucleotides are TGTGCCAGCAGTGAACGTCGTGGTCTCACAAGCTCCTACAATGAGCAGTTCTTC. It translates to CASSERRGLTSSYNEQFF.

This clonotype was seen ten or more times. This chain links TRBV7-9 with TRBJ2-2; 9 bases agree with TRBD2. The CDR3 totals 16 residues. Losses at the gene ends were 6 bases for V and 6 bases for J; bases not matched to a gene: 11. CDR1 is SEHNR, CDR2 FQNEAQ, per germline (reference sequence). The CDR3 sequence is CASRESLAGISGELFF. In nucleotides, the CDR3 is TGTGCCAGCAGGGAAAGCCTAGCGGGGATCTCCGGGGAGCTGTTTTTT.

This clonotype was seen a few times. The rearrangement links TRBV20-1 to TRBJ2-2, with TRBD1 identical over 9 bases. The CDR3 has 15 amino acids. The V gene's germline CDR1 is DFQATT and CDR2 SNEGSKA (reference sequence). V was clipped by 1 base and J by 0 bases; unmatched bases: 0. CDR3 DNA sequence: TGCAGTGCTAGAGGGGACAGGGCGAACACCGGGGAGCTGTTTTTT. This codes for CSARGDRANTGELFF.

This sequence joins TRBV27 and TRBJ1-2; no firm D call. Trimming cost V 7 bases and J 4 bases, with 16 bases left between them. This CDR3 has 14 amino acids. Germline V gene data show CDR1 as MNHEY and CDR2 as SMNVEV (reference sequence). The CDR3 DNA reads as TGTGCCAGCAACAGAGGTGGTCCAGGCTATGGCTACACCTTC. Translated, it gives CASNRGGPGYGYTF.

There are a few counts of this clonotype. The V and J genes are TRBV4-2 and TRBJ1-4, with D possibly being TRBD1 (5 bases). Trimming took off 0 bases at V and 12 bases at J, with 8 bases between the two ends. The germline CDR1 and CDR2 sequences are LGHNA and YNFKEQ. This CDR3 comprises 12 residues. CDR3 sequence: CASSQDWGELFF. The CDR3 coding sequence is TGTGCCAGCAGCCAAGATTGGGGGGAACTGTTTTTT.

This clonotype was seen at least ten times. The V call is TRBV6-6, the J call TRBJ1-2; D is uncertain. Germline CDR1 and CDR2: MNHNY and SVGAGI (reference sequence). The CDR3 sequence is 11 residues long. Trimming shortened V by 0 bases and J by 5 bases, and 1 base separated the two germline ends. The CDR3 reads CASSYSYGYTF. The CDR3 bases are TGTGCCAGCAGTTACTCGTATGGCTACACCTTC.

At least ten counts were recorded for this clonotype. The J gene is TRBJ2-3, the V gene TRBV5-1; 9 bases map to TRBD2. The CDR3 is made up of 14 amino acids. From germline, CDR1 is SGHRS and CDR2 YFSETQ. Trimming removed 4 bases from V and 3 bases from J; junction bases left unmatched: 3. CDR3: CASSRTSGTDTQYF. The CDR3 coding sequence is TGCGCCAGCAGCCGTACTAGCGGGACAGATACGCAGTATTTT.

The CDR3 sequence is CASSLAAQTGGQETQYF. The DNA for the CDR3 is TGCGCCAGCAGCTTGGCCGCCCAGACAGGGGGGCAAGAGACCCAGTACTTC. This chain links TRBV5-1 with TRBJ2-5, with 9 nucleotides matching TRBD1. CDR1 SGHRS and CDR2 YFSETQ come from the germline V gene. The CDR3 runs to 17 residues. Germline trimming cut 0 bases from V and 2 bases from J; bases unmatched to any gene: 8.

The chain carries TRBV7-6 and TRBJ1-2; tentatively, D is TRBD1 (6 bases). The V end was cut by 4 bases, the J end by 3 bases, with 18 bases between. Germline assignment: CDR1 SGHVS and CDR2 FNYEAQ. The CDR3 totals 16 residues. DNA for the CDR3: TGTGCCAGCAGCTCAGGGACACGGACTGGGGACTATGGCTACACCTTC. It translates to CASSSGTRTGDYGYTF.

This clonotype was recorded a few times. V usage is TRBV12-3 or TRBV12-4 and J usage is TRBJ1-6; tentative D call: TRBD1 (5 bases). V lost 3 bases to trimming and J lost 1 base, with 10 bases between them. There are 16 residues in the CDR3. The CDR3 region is CASSFWGMSYNSPLHF. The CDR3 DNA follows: TGTGCCAGCAGTTTCTGGGGCATGTCCTATAATTCACCCCTCCACTTT.

In DNA, the CDR3 is TGCAGCGTTGAAAGGCTGGGACTAGCGGCTCGGACCCAGTACTTC. This gives the protein CSVERLGLAARTQYF. The chain recombines TRBV29-1 with TRBJ2-5, with 11 bases identical to TRBD2. CDR3 length: 15 amino acids. J gave up 7 bases and V 2 bases, and 9 bases lay outside the gene matches. Germline V gives CDR1 SQVTM, CDR2 ANQGSEA. The whole variable domain, filled in from reference TRBV29-1 and TRBJ2-5, reads SAVISQKPSRDICQRGTSLTIQCQVDSQVTMMFWYRQQPGQSLTLIATANQGSEATYESGFVIDKFPISRPNLTFSTLTVSNMSPEDSSIYLCSVERLGLAARTQYFGPGTRLLVL.

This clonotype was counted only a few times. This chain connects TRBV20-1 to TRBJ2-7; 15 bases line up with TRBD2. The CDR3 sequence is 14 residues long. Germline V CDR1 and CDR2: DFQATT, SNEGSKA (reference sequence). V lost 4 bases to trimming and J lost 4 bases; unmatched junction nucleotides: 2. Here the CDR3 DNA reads TGCAGTGCTACCGGGACTAGCGGGGGGTACGAGCAGTACTTC. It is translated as CSATGTSGGYEQYF.

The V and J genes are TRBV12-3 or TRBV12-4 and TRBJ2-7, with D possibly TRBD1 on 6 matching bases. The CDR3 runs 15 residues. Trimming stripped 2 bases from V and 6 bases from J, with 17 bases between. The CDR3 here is CASSLFDRTYGEQYF. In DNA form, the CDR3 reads TGTGCCAGCAGTTTATTCGACAGGACGTATGGCGAGCAGTACTTC.

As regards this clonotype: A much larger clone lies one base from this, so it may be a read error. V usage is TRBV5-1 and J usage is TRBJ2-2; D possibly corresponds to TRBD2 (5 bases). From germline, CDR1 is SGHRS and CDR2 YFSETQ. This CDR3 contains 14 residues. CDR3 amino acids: CASTWGANTGELLF. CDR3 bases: TGCGCCAGCACGTGGGGTGCGAACACCGGGGAGCTGTTATTT. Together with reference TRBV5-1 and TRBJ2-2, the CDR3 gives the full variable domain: KAGVTQTPRYLIKTRGQQVTLSCSPISGHRSVSWYQQTPGQGLQFLFEYFSETQRNKGNFPGRFSGRQFSNSRSEMNVSTLELGDSALYLCASTWGANTGELLFGEGSRLTVL.

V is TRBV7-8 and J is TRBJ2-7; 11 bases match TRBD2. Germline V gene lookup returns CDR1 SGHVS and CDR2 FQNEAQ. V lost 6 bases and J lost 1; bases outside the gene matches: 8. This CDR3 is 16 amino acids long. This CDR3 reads CASRQTLAGASYEQYF. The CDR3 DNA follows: TGTGCCAGCAGGCAGACACTAGCGGGAGCTTCCTACGAGCAGTACTTC.

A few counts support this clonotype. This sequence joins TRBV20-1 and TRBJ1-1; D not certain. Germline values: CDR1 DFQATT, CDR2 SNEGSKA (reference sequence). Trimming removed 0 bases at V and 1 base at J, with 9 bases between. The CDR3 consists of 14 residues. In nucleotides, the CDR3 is TGCAGTGCTAGAGATGGAGGAGGGAACACTGAAGCTTTCTTT. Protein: CSARDGGGNTEAFF.

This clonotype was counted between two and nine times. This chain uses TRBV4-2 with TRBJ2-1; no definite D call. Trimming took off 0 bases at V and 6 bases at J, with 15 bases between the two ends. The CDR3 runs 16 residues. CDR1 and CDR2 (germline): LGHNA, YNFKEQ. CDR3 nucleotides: TGTGCCAGCAGCCAAGATCGGGCCTCTTTTTTCAATGAGCAGTTCTTC. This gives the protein CASSQDRASFFNEQFF.

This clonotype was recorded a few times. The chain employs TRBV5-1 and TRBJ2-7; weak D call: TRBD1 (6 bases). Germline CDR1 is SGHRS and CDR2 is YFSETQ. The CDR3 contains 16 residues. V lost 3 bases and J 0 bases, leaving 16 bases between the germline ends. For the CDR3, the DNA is TGCGCCAGCAGCTCCGGGACACTTACTCCCTCCTACGAGCAGTACTTC. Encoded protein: CASSSGTLTPSYEQYF.

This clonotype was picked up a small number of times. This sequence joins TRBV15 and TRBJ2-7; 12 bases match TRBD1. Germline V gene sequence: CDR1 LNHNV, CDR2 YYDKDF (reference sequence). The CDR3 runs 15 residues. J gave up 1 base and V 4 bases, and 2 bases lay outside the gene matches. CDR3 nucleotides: TGTGCCACCAGCAAGGGACAGGGGGCTTCCTACGAGCAGTACTTC. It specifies CATSKGQGASYEQYF.

The CDR3 sequence is CASSLVVIGQGKVAGELFF. In DNA, the CDR3 is TGTGCCAGCAGCTTAGTTGTTATTGGACAGGGGAAGGTAGCCGGGGAGCTGTTTTTT. This chain links TRBV11-2 with TRBJ2-2; 9 nucleotides align to TRBD1. Germline V gives CDR1 SGHAT, CDR2 FQNNGV. The junction had 15 bases not matched to a gene; V was cut back by 1 base and J by 6 bases. The CDR3 contains 19 residues. Using reference TRBV11-2 and TRBJ2-2 for the parts outside the CDR3, the full variable domain is EAGVAQSPRYKIIEKRQSVAFWCNPISGHATLYWYQQILGQGPKLLIQFQNNGVVDDSQLPKDRFSAERLKGVDSTLKIQPAKLEDSAVYLCASSLVVIGQGKVAGELFFGEGSRLTVL.

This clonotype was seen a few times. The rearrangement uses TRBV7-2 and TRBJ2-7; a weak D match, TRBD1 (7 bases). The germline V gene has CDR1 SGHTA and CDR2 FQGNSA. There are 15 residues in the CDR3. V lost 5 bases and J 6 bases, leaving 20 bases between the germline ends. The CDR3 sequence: CASSPTLEGAVEQYF. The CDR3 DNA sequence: TGTGCCAGCAGCCCTACCCTGGAGGGGGCCGTCGAGCAGTACTTC.

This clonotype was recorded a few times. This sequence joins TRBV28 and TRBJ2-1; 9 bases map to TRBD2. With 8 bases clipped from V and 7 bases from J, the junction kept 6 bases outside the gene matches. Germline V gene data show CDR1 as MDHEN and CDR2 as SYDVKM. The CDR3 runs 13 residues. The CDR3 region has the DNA TGTGCCAGCTTTAGCGGGAGTTGGAATGAGCAGTTCTTC. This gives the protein CASFSGSWNEQFF. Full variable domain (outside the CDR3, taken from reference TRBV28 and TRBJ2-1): DVKVTQSSRYLVKRTGEKVFLECVQDMDHENMFWYRQDPGLGLRLIYFSYDVKMKEKGDIPEGYSVSREKKERFSLILESASTNQTSMYLCASFSGSWNEQFFGPGTRLTVL.

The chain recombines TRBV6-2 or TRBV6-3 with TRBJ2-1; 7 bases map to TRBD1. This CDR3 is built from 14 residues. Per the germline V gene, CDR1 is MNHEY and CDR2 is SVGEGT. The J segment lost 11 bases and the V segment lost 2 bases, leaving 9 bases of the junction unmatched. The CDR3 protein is CASSYEQGLGKQFF. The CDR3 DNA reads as TGTGCCAGCAGTTACGAACAGGGGCTCGGGAAGCAGTTCTTC.

The CDR3 region has the DNA TGTGCCAGCAAGCGAAGGGACAGGGGGGTTCTCACAGGACAGGGGGCGCTTTACGAGCAGTACTTC. Amino acids: CASKRRDRGVLTGQGALYEQYF. The chain has TRBV6-1 and TRBJ2-7; 11 nucleotides align to TRBD1. The junction had 30 bases not matched to a gene; V was cut back by 7 bases and J by 4 bases. Germline V gene sequence: CDR1 MNHNS, CDR2 SASEGT. This CDR3 region has 22 residues.